Listed below are T cell receptor beta chains from one sample, sequenced in a study of cytomegalovirus exposure and HLA in healthy donors. Clones were sequenced by immunoSEQ multiplex PCR, and TCRdb holds only the in-frame ones, with some missing. The profile covers 100,000 or so clones, with more than 75% appearing a single time and roughly 2% taken by the ten largest. Sequencing was performed on PBMCs. Every receptor here comes from a man aged 18 to 29 in good health and CMV-seronegative. CDR3s include the opening cysteine and the closing phenylalanine or tryptophan. D genes are given only for firm matches. For some rows the clone size is stated as once, few or many, or as a class when expanded; others skip it.

j_gene | v_gene | len | d_gene | abundance | CDR3aa | CDR3nt
TRBJ1-4 | TRBV5-1 | 16 | TRBD1 | once | CASSPRDSRTNEKLFF | TGCGCCAGCAGCCCGAGGGACAGCAGAACTAATGAAAAACTGTTTTTT
TRBJ1-4 | TRBV18 | 14 | TRBD1 | NA | CASSPTTGNEKLFF | TGTGCCAGCTCACCAACGACAGGGAATGAAAAACTGTTTTTT
TRBJ2-7 | TRBV30 | 13 | NA | NA | CAWSVTGDYEQYF | TGTGCCTGGAGTGTCACAGGAGACTACGAGCAGTACTTC
TRBJ2-3 | TRBV6-1 | 15 | TRBD2 | few | CASSERAGWTDTQYF | TGTGCCAGCAGTGAAAGAGCGGGGTGGACAGATACGCAGTATTTT
TRBJ1-1 | TRBV5-1 | 15 | NA | NA | CASSPSLTGNTEAFF | TGCGCCAGCAGCCCCTCGCTGACAGGGAACACTGAAGCTTTCTTT
TRBJ1-3 | TRBV6-5 | 14 | NA | few | CASMRGEGGNTIYF | TGTGCCAGCATGAGAGGGGAGGGTGGAAACACCATATATTTT
TRBJ1-2 | TRBV30 | 14 | NA | few | CAWSVDFQGGGYTF | TGTGCCTGGAGTGTAGACTTCCAGGGAGGAGGCTACACCTTC
TRBJ1-1 | TRBV18 | 14 | NA | NA | CASPPSEMNTEAFF | TGTGCCAGCCCCCCGTCTGAGATGAACACTGAAGCTTTCTTT
TRBJ1-2 | TRBV6-5 | 14 | NA | NA | CASSYSVPRDGYTF | TGTGCCAGCAGTTACTCGGTACCCCGGGATGGCTACACCTTC
TRBJ1-2 | TRBV6-6 | 14 | NA | NA | CASSLSSTNYGYTF | TGTGCCAGCAGTTTGAGTTCGACTAACTATGGCTACACCTTC
TRBJ1-1 | TRBV7-8 | 13 | NA | NA | CASSQTGGAHAFF | TGTGCCAGCAGCCAGACGGGAGGGGCCCACGCTTTCTTT
TRBJ1-2 | TRBV6-1 | 17 | TRBD1 | NA | CASSEEKTGVGDYGYTF | TGTGCCAGCAGTGAGGAGAAAACAGGGGTGGGGGACTATGGCTACACCTTC
TRBJ2-7 | TRBV18 | 15 | NA | NA | CASSPPGIGSYEQYF | TGTGCCAGCTCACCACCGGGTATCGGGTCCTACGAGCAGTACTTC
TRBJ1-6 | TRBV6-5 | 13 | NA | NA | CASTSAEFSPLHF | TGTGCCAGCACTAGTGCAGAGTTTTCACCCCTCCACTTT
TRBJ1-6 | TRBV6-1 | 14 | NA | NA | CASSPMGGNSPLHF | TGTGCCAGCAGCCCCATGGGGGGGAACTCACCCCTCCACTTT
TRBJ2-5 | TRBV10-1 | 14 | NA | NA | CASSDGRGQETQYF | TGCGCCAGCAGTGATGGCCGAGGGCAAGAGACCCAGTACTTC
TRBJ1-3 | TRBV6-5 | 14 | TRBD1 | NA | CASRRDSSGNTIYF | TGTGCCAGCAGACGGGACAGCTCTGGAAACACCATATATTTT
TRBJ2-7 | TRBV10-3 | 15 | NA | NA | CAIGSLRAPLDEQYF | TGTGCCATCGGGAGTCTTAGGGCCCCCCTTGACGAGCAGTACTTC
TRBJ2-3 | TRBV7-6 | 15 | TRBD2 | few | CASSYSGGAADTQYF | TGTGCCAGCAGCTATAGCGGGGGGGCCGCAGATACGCAGTATTTT
TRBJ2-1 | TRBV4-2 | 15 | NA | NA | CASSQGGGRGNEQFF | TGTGCCAGCAGCCAAGGGGGGGGCAGAGGCAATGAGCAGTTCTTC
TRBJ2-7 | TRBV1 | 17 | NA | NA | CTSSQDLRGLGNYEQYF | TGCACCAGCAGCCAAGATCTAAGGGGACTAGGGAACTACGAGCAGTACTTC
TRBJ2-7 | TRBV7-6 | 14 | TRBD2 | NA | CASSFRGGEYEQYF | TGTGCCAGCAGCTTCCGGGGGGGGGAGTACGAGCAGTACTTC
TRBJ1-3 | TRBV11-2 | 16 | TRBD1 | NA | CASSYPPGQGFNTIYF | TGTGCCAGCAGCTACCCCCCGGGACAGGGTTTCAACACCATATATTTT
TRBJ2-3 | TRBV4-2 | 18 | TRBD2 | once | CASSQNPGLAGGPDTQYF | TGTGCCAGCAGCCAGAACCCGGGACTAGCGGGGGGGCCAGATACGCAGTATTTT
TRBJ2-1 | TRBV11-2 | 17 | NA | NA | CASSLKPGESSYNEQFF | TGTGCCAGCAGCTTGAAACCGGGGGAAAGCTCCTACAATGAGCAGTTCTTC
TRBJ2-1 | TRBV7-9 | 15 | NA | NA | CASSLTQGLHNEQFF | TGTGCCAGCAGCTTAACCCAGGGGCTCCACAATGAGCAGTTCTTC
TRBJ1-1 | TRBV29-1 | 13 | NA | few | CSVDRGRGTEAFF | TGCAGCGTTGACCGGGGGCGGGGGACTGAAGCTTTCTTT
TRBJ2-7 | TRBV10-2 | 13 | TRBD1 | once | CASGTGVTHEQYF | TGCGCCAGCGGGACAGGGGTTACACACGAGCAGTACTTC
TRBJ2-2 | TRBV28 | 14 | NA | NA | CASSPTANTGELFF | TGTGCCAGCAGCCCGACAGCGAACACCGGGGAGCTGTTTTTT
TRBJ2-5 | TRBV9 | 16 | NA | NA | CASSVGIAPYKETQYF | TGTGCCAGCAGCGTAGGGATAGCACCTTACAAAGAGACCCAGTACTTC
TRBJ2-7 | TRBV10-3 | 14 | NA | NA | CAISLGDTSYEQYF | TGTGCCATCAGCTTGGGGGACACCTCCTACGAGCAGTACTTC
TRBJ1-2 | TRBV4-2 | 12 | NA | NA | CASSQVEPTKTF | TGTGCCAGCAGCCAAGTAGAACCTACGAAGACCTTC
TRBJ2-7 | TRBV10-3 | 14 | NA | once | CAVGDRFSSYEQYF | TGTGCCGTAGGAGACAGGTTTTCCTCCTACGAGCAGTACTTC
TRBJ1-1 | TRBV5-1 | 14 | TRBD1 | NA | CASSPNTGVTEAFF | TGCGCCAGCAGCCCTAATACAGGGGTCACTGAAGCTTTCTTT
TRBJ1-1 | TRBV6-4 | 18 | TRBD1 | NA | CASRGQGVRYHANTEAFF | TGTGCCAGCAGGGGACAGGGGGTGAGGTACCACGCGAACACTGAAGCTTTCTTT
TRBJ2-1 | TRBV9 | 19 | NA | NA | CASSVGGATGRRSYNEQFF | TGTGCCAGCAGCGTAGGGGGGGCGACAGGGCGGCGCTCCTACAATGAGCAGTTCTTC
TRBJ1-2 | TRBV6-5 | 13 | NA | NA | CASSYGGDYGYTF | TGTGCCAGCAGTTACGGAGGGGACTATGGCTACACCTTC
TRBJ1-5 | TRBV30 | 12 | NA | NA | CAWSVLRGPQHF | TGTGCCTGGAGTGTACTCCGGGGGCCCCAGCATTTT
TRBJ2-7 | TRBV5-1 | 18 | TRBD2 | NA | CASSWGPLAGASSYEQYF | TGCGCCAGCAGCTGGGGGCCACTAGCGGGGGCAAGCTCCTACGAGCAGTACTTC
TRBJ2-1 | TRBV13 | 15 | NA | NA | CASSVTGEIYNEQFF | TGTGCCAGCAGCGTCACGGGGGAGATCTACAATGAGCAGTTCTTC
TRBJ1-6 | TRBV5-1 | 15 | TRBD1 | NA | CASSLEVGGKSPLHF | TGCGCCAGCAGCTTGGAAGTAGGGGGCAAGTCACCCCTCCACTTT
TRBJ2-7 | TRBV5-1 | 16 | TRBD2 | NA | CASFPGLAGIVGEQYF | TGCGCCAGCTTCCCCGGACTAGCGGGGATAGTTGGCGAGCAGTACTTC
TRBJ2-3 | TRBV6-1 | 13 | NA | NA | CASSLYRTDTQYF | TGTGCCAGCAGTCTCTATCGGACAGATACGCAGTATTTT
TRBJ1-2 | TRBV27 | 13 | NA | once | CASSFLTGNGYTF | TGTGCCAGCAGTTTTTTGACGGGGAATGGCTACACCTTC
TRBJ1-1 | TRBV27 | 17 | NA | NA | CASTTTGVGIGYTEAFF | TGTGCCAGCACCACCACCGGGGTGGGGATTGGGTACACTGAAGCTTTCTTT
TRBJ1-1 | TRBV5-1 | 15 | NA | NA | CASYPGGTGGTEAFF | TGCGCCAGCTACCCTGGCGGCACCGGGGGAACTGAAGCTTTCTTT